Listed here is a single TCR beta chain. Indicated treatment: 19 received Ad26.COV2.S at low or high dose, single or two shots; 5 received placebo; per-sample allocation not given. Sampling was performed 63 days after the first vaccine or placebo injection. The source of the sample is a study of Ad26.COV2.S vaccination and SARS-CoV-2 variants. Libraries were prepared by immunoSEQ multiplex PCR; TCRdb keeps only in-frame clonotypes and omits some of them. The sample contains 300,000 to 400,000 clones, 86% of which appear only once. CDR1 is MNHEY, CDR2 SVGAGI, per germline. Trimming removed 2 bases at V and 0 bases at J, with 8 bases between. The CDR3 spans 16 residues.

The chain employs TRBV6-5 and TRBJ1-6; D ambiguous. This receptor was obtained from a person aged 18-60 years who received the Ad26.COV2.S COVID-19 vaccine or a placebo. The starting material was peripheral blood, obtained in a trial of Ad26.COV2.S vaccine versus placebo. CDR3 amino acids: CASSYGIYSYNSPLHF. CDR3 bases: TGTGCCAGCAGTTACGGGATTTACTCCTATAATTCACCCCTCCACTTT.